This T cell receptor (beta chain) was profiled in a study of sequential checkpoint blockade in melanoma. The CDR3 covers 14 residues. Germline values: CDR1 SGDLS, CDR2 YYNGEE. Losses at the gene ends were 0 bases for V and 2 bases for J; bases not matched to a gene: 2. Treatment in this sample: randomized to nivolumab then ipilimumab (arm A) or the reverse (arm B). From thawed PBMCs, live CD3+CD8+ cells negative for CD19 and CD56 were sorted. Sequencing was performed with immunoSEQ multiplex PCR; in TCRdb, only in-frame clones are kept and a portion is missing. Of more than 9,500 clones listed, about three quarters are singletons.

Sequencing used CD8+ T cells sorted from blood (inferred from file names), obtained from a patient given nivolumab and ipilimumab in sequence. The sequence came from a human donor with melanoma. This chain uses TRBV9 with TRBJ2-7, with 7 bases that match TRBD2. CDR3 sequence: CASSVGGGTYEQYF. In nucleotides, the CDR3 is TGTGCCAGCAGCGTAGGGGGAGGGACCTACGAGCAGTACTTC.